The 32 T cell receptor beta chains below were found in one sample sequenced in a study of cytotoxic CD8 clonotypes in ibrutinib-treated CLL. The table came from immunoSEQ multiplex PCR; TCRdb's copy has only in-frame clones and leaves some out. The profile covers around 70,000 clones, with roughly nine tenths appearing a single time and 2.5% to 3.5% taken by the ten largest. Here the sequenced sample was PBMCs, taken after 12 months of ibrutinib treatment. These receptor sequences come from a human donor with chronic lymphocytic leukemia.

This clone has only one observation. The chain combines TRBV5-6 with TRBJ2-6; D is ambiguous. Per the germline V gene, CDR1 is SGHDT and CDR2 is YYEEEE. V lost 1 base, J lost 0 bases, and 8 bases lay in between. The CDR3 has 16 amino acids. The CDR3 here is CASSLRRYSGANVLTF. CDR3 nucleotides: TGTGCCAGCAGCTTGCGGCGCTACTCTGGGGCCAACGTCCTGACTTTC.

Written as DNA, the CDR3 is TGTGCCAGCAGCTTCAAATTTGGAGATCAGCCCCAGCATTTT. Amino acids: CASSFKFGDQPQHF. The chain recombines TRBV7-3 with TRBJ1-5; no clear D gene. Germline V lookup: CDR1 SGHTA, CDR2 FQGTGA. The CDR3 consists of 14 residues. With 3 bases removed from V and 5 bases from J, the gap between germline ends came to 11 bases.

The chain carries TRBV6-5 and TRBJ1-3, with TRBD1 matching over 7 bases. This CDR3 region has 15 residues. Germline CDR1 MNHEY, CDR2 SVGAGI. Germline trimming cut 2 bases from V and 0 bases from J; bases unmatched to any gene: 1. DNA of the CDR3: TGTGCCAGCAGTTACACAGGGGACTCTGGAAACACCATATATTTT. Amino acids: CASSYTGDSGNTIYF.

The chain couples TRBV7-3 to TRBJ1-1, with 8 bases that match TRBD1. With 5 bases clipped from V and 2 bases from J, the junction kept 4 bases outside the gene matches. CDR3 length equals 14 residues. Germline lookup yields CDR1 SGHTA and CDR2 FQGTGA. CDR3 DNA sequence: TGTGCCAGCAGCACAGGGGGGGTAAACACTGAAGCTTTCTTT. It is translated as CASSTGGVNTEAFF.

The rearrangement uses TRBV7-3 and TRBJ1-2; 8 nucleotides line up with TRBD1. In germline, CDR1 is SGHTA, CDR2 FQGTGA. The CDR3 sequence is 14 residues long. Trimming took 5 bases from V and 4 from J; bases not matched to a gene: 6. The CDR3 is CASSPRTGLYGYTF. The DNA for the CDR3 is TGTGCCAGCAGCCCTCGGACAGGGCTCTATGGCTACACCTTC. Together with reference TRBV7-3 and TRBJ1-2, the CDR3 gives the full variable domain: GAGVSQTPSNKVTEKGKYVELRCDPISGHTALYWYRQSLGQGPEFLIYFQGTGAADDSGLPNDRFFAVRPEGSVSTLKIQRTERGDSAVYLCASSPRTGLYGYTFGSGTRLTVV.

This clone occurred once. The chain joins TRBV5-1 to TRBJ2-7; TRBD1 matches 7 bases. V was pared by 0 bases and J by 2 bases, with 2 bases of the junction left unmatched. The CDR3 covers 14 residues. Germline CDR1 reads SGHRS; CDR2 reads YFSETQ. DNA of the CDR3: TGCGCCAGCAGCTTGGGGGGACAGACCTACGAGCAGTACTTC. Residues: CASSLGGQTYEQYF.

The gene calls are TRBV28 and TRBJ2-3; 9 bases map to TRBD1. Germline V gene sequence: CDR1 MDHEN, CDR2 SYDVKM. The CDR3 totals 12 residues. V was clipped by 8 bases and J by 6 bases; unmatched bases: 3. The CDR3 region is CASRDRVDTQYF. CDR3 nucleotide sequence: TGTGCCAGCCGGGACAGGGTGGATACGCAGTATTTT.

The chain has TRBV4-1 and TRBJ2-5, with 9 bases that match TRBD2. The germline V gene has CDR1 MGHRA and CDR2 YSYEKL. The CDR3 is made up of 16 amino acids. The junction had 7 bases not matched to a gene; V was cut back by 1 base and J by 4 bases. The CDR3 DNA is TGCGCCAGCAGCCAAGTCGCGGGAGGGGGCTTAGAGACCCAGTACTTC. Protein: CASSQVAGGGLETQYF.

This clone has a handful of counts. This chain connects TRBV19 to TRBJ1-1, with 10 bases identical to TRBD1. Unmatched junction bases numbered 8, after V lost 3 bases and J lost 7 bases. Germline V lookup: CDR1 LNHDA, CDR2 SQIVND (reference sequence). This CDR3 is built from 15 residues. In DNA form, the CDR3 reads TGTGCCAGTAGTATCTCGGGGACAGGGGTTGGTGAAGCTTTCTTT. As protein: CASSISGTGVGEAFF.

V usage is TRBV18 and J usage is TRBJ2-7; D may be TRBD2 (6 bases). V was clipped by 6 bases and J by 2 bases, with 17 bases between them. This CDR3 has 15 amino acids. Germline V CDR1 and CDR2: KGHSH, LQKENI. The CDR3 here is CASSLSTGVTYEQYF. CDR3 sequence (DNA): TGTGCCAGCTCCCTCTCAACGGGGGTAACCTACGAGCAGTACTTC.

The chain joins TRBV5-5 to TRBJ2-2; 14 nucleotides align to TRBD2. This CDR3 is built from 18 residues. CDR1 and CDR2 from the germline V gene are SGHKS and YYEKEE (reference sequence). V shed 3 bases and J 3 bases; nucleotides not matched to a gene: 7. The CDR3, as DNA: TGTGCCAGCAGCTCGCACCTGGGACTAGCGGGAGACACCGGGGAGCTGTTTTTT. It is translated as CASSSHLGLAGDTGELFF.

This clone was seen a handful of times. This chain links TRBV19 with TRBJ1-1, with D perhaps TRBD1 (5 bases). Between the trimmed V and J ends, which lost 7 bases and 11 bases, there was a span of 11 bases. CDR1 and CDR2 from the germline V gene are LNHDA and SQIVND (reference sequence). The CDR3 has 10 residues. CDR3 loop: CASIGGVAFF. The CDR3 DNA is TGTGCCAGTATAGGAGGGGTCGCTTTCTTT.

The chain joins TRBV19 to TRBJ2-1; 12 nucleotides line up with TRBD2. CDR1 and CDR2 from the germline V gene are LNHDA and SQIVND (reference sequence). There are 16 residues in the CDR3. Unmatched junction bases numbered 4, after V lost 5 bases and J lost 2 bases. The chain's CDR3 is CASSSRTSGAYNEQFF. CDR3 nucleotides: TGTGCCAGTAGTTCACGGACTAGCGGGGCCTACAATGAGCAGTTCTTC.

In the case of this clone: Other DNA sequences from this sample encode an identical CDR3 as well. The chain's CDR3 is CASSVGGGNEQFF. The CDR3 DNA reads TGTGCCAGCAGCGTAGGCGGGGGAAATGAGCAGTTCTTC. J is TRBJ2-1 and V is TRBV9, with 7 bases identical to TRBD2. CDR1 is SGDLS, CDR2 YYNGEE, per germline. Trimming at V came to 0 bases and at J to 7 bases, leaving 1 base not matched to a gene. This CDR3 spans 13 amino acids.

V gene TRBV4-1 combines with J gene TRBJ2-7; 10 bases are shared with TRBD2. Looked up from germline, CDR1 is MGHRA and CDR2 is YSYEKL. The CDR3 is made up of 18 amino acids. Trimming removed 1 base from V and 2 bases from J; junction bases left unmatched: 11. The DNA of the CDR3 is TGCGCCAGCAGCCAAGGCCCCCTAGCGGGAGATATCGCCTACGAGCAGTACTTC. This translates into CASSQGPLAGDIAYEQYF.

This chain connects TRBV4-2 to TRBJ2-1; TRBD2 matches 8 bases. CDR1 and CDR2 from the germline V gene are LGHNA and YNFKEQ. Unmatched junction bases numbered 16, after V lost 3 bases and J lost 0 bases. The CDR3 contains 20 residues. This chain's CDR3 is CASSHVSGASGLSSYNEQFF. The CDR3 DNA sequence: TGTGCCAGCAGCCACGTCTCCGGGGCTAGCGGGTTGAGCTCCTACAATGAGCAGTTCTTC.

V gene TRBV6-6 combines with J gene TRBJ1-1, with D unresolved. Trimming took off 4 bases at V and 4 bases at J, with 13 bases between the two ends. In germline, CDR1 is MNHNY, CDR2 SVGAGI (reference sequence). The CDR3 loop spans 14 amino acids. The CDR3 region is CASSFPDPVTEAFF. CDR3 sequence (DNA): TGTGCCAGCAGTTTTCCGGATCCGGTCACTGAAGCTTTCTTT.

The chain recombines TRBV7-8 with TRBJ2-3; 7 bases are a match to TRBD1. The V and J ends lost 4 bases and 7 bases, in that order; junction bases with no gene match: 26. The CDR3 sequence is 20 residues long. Germline CDR1 is SGHVS and CDR2 is FQNEAQ. The CDR3 protein is CASSSGSDPLNAGTEYTQYF. The CDR3 DNA reads TGTGCCAGCAGCTCCGGCTCCGATCCCCTCAATGCCGGGACAGAATATACGCAGTATTTT.

This chain uses TRBV9 with TRBJ2-7, with a tentative D call TRBD1 (5 bases). V lost 3 bases, J lost 3 bases, and 19 bases lay in between. Germline-derived CDR1 and CDR2 are SGDLS and YYNGEE. CDR3 length: 16 amino acids. CDR3 nucleotide sequence: TGTGCCAGCAGCGAGGGGTCTTATAATAGGGACTACGAGCAGTACTTC. Translation gives CASSEGSYNRDYEQYF.

The chain couples TRBV28 to TRBJ1-5; D unclear. CDR3 length: 17 residues. CDR1 is MDHEN and CDR2 is SYDVKM in the germline V gene. The V end lost 4 bases, the J end lost 0 bases, and 16 bases lay between the germline ends. CDR3 region: CASSWIPGKYSNQPQHF. As DNA, the CDR3 is TGTGCCAGCAGTTGGATCCCAGGAAAATATAGCAATCAGCCCCAGCATTTT.

The chain has TRBV4-2 and TRBJ2-7; no clear D gene. The CDR3 sequence is 15 residues long. V lost 1 base, J lost 7 bases, and 17 bases lay in between. CDR1 is LGHNA, CDR2 YNFKEQ, per germline. The CDR3 DNA is TGTGCCAGCAGCCAAGCCGCGGACCCGTTACGAGAGCAGTACTTC. Translation gives CASSQAADPLREQYF.

The V call is TRBV6-5, the J call TRBJ1-5; possibly TRBD1 for D (5 bases). This CDR3 contains 15 residues. The V gene's germline CDR1 is MNHEY and CDR2 SVGAGI. The germline V and J ends were trimmed by 7 bases and 0 bases, with 13 bases remaining between them. CDR3 nucleotides: TGTGCCAGCACCGACGGGGGTCTTAGCAATCAGCCCCAGCATTTT. Its protein product is CASTDGGLSNQPQHF.

The chain employs TRBV19 and TRBJ1-1; TRBD1 aligns across 7 bases. This CDR3 has 13 amino acids. The trim removed 6 bases at V and 4 bases at J, leaving 5 bases unmatched. Looked up from germline, CDR1 is LNHDA and CDR2 is SQIVND (reference sequence). CDR3 region: CASSPRGSTEAFF. For the CDR3, the DNA is TGTGCCAGTAGCCCCAGGGGGTCCACTGAAGCTTTCTTT.

The chain uses TRBV28 and TRBJ1-1, with D tentatively TRBD1 (6 bases). Germline loops: CDR1 MDHEN, CDR2 SYDVKM. This CDR3 contains 14 residues. V gave up 3 bases and J gave up 2 bases, with 10 bases separating them. CDR3 sequence: CASSLGGPNTEAFF. The CDR3 nucleotides read TGTGCCAGCAGTTTGGGGGGCCCCAACACTGAAGCTTTCTTT.

This chain links TRBV19 with TRBJ2-3, with TRBD2 identical over 9 bases. The germline CDR1 and CDR2 sequences are LNHDA and SQIVND (reference sequence). The CDR3 covers 15 residues. V was clipped by 7 bases and J by 2 bases; unmatched bases: 7. CDR3 loop: CASKPPGLATDTQYF. The CDR3 DNA follows: TGTGCCAGTAAGCCTCCGGGACTAGCCACAGATACGCAGTATTTT.

The V and J genes are TRBV4-1 and TRBJ2-5, with 8 bases matching TRBD2. Germline V gene sequence: CDR1 MGHRA, CDR2 YSYEKL. The CDR3 length is 16 residues. V trimming: 1 base; J trimming: 5 bases; junction bases outside the gene matches: 9. CDR3 protein: CASSQGGSGAVETQYF. CDR3 bases: TGCGCCAGCAGCCAAGGGGGTAGCGGGGCCGTGGAGACCCAGTACTTC.

The chain links TRBV9 to TRBJ2-5, with D perhaps matching TRBD1 or TRBD2 (5 bases each). Looked up from germline, CDR1 is SGDLS and CDR2 is YYNGEE. V dropped 4 bases and J dropped 1 base, with 20 bases sitting between them. The CDR3 sequence is 17 residues long. CDR3 in DNA: TGTGCCAGCAGCCCGAGACCCCGGGACGGACCCCAAGAGACCCAGTACTTC. As protein: CASSPRPRDGPQETQYF.

The DNA of the CDR3 is TGTGCCTGGCTAACGGTCCCAAGGGTAGTCGGTGGCTACACCTTC. Amino acids: CAWLTVPRVVGGYTF. The V call is TRBV30, the J call TRBJ1-2; D remains unclear. Germline V CDR1 and CDR2: GTSNPN, SVGIG (reference sequence). The CDR3 spans 15 residues. Trimming pared 5 bases from V and 7 bases from J, leaving 23 bases between.

This chain connects TRBV9 to TRBJ2-5; 8 nucleotides line up with TRBD1. The CDR3 consists of 16 residues. The germline gives CDR1 SGDLS, CDR2 YYNGEE. V lost 0 bases and J lost 5; bases outside the gene matches: 9. CDR3 protein: CASSVAAGGSLETQYF. The CDR3 nucleotides are TGTGCCAGCAGCGTAGCGGCAGGGGGCTCACTTGAGACCCAGTACTTC. The complete variable domain, with remaining parts taken from reference TRBV9 and TRBJ2-5, reads DSGVTQTPKHLITATGQRVTLRCSPRSGDLSVYWYQQSLDQGLQFLIQYYNGEERAKGNILERFSAQQFPDLHSELNLSSLELGDSALYFCASSVAAGGSLETQYFGPGTRLLVL.

The chain joins TRBV6-1 to TRBJ2-7, with D possibly being TRBD1 (6 bases). Trimming shortened V by 3 bases and J by 2 bases, and 14 bases separated the two germline ends. The CDR3 spans 15 residues. Per the germline V gene, CDR1 is MNHNS and CDR2 is SASEGT. Here the CDR3 reads CASSEGLQGTYEQYF. The CDR3 DNA is TGTGCCAGCAGTGAGGGCCTCCAGGGGACCTACGAGCAGTACTTC.

This clone was detected only once. This chain uses TRBV14 with TRBJ1-1; D not certain. V was pared by 0 bases and J by 5 bases, with 4 bases between. From germline, CDR1 is SGHDN and CDR2 FVKESK. This CDR3 has 12 amino acids. CDR3 nucleotides: TGTGCCAGCAGCCAAGAAGGAACTGAAGCTTTCTTT. The encoded protein is CASSQEGTEAFF. Variable domain in full (rest from reference TRBV14 and TRBJ1-1): EAGVTQFPSHSVIEKGQTVTLRCDPISGHDNLYWYRRVMGKEIKFLLHFVKESKQDESGMPNNRFLAERTGGTYSTLKVQPAELEDSGVYFCASSQEGTEAFFGQGTRLTVV.

The CDR3 nucleotides are TGTGCCAGCAGTTGGGGGTCGGGCGAGCAGTACTTC. Encoded protein: CASSWGSGEQYF. The J gene is TRBJ2-7, the V gene TRBV27; D is tentatively TRBD1 or TRBD2 (5 bases each). Germline V gene sequence: CDR1 MNHEY, CDR2 SMNVEV (reference sequence). Trimming shortened V by 4 bases and J by 6 bases, and 10 bases separated the two germline ends. The length of the CDR3 is 12 residues.